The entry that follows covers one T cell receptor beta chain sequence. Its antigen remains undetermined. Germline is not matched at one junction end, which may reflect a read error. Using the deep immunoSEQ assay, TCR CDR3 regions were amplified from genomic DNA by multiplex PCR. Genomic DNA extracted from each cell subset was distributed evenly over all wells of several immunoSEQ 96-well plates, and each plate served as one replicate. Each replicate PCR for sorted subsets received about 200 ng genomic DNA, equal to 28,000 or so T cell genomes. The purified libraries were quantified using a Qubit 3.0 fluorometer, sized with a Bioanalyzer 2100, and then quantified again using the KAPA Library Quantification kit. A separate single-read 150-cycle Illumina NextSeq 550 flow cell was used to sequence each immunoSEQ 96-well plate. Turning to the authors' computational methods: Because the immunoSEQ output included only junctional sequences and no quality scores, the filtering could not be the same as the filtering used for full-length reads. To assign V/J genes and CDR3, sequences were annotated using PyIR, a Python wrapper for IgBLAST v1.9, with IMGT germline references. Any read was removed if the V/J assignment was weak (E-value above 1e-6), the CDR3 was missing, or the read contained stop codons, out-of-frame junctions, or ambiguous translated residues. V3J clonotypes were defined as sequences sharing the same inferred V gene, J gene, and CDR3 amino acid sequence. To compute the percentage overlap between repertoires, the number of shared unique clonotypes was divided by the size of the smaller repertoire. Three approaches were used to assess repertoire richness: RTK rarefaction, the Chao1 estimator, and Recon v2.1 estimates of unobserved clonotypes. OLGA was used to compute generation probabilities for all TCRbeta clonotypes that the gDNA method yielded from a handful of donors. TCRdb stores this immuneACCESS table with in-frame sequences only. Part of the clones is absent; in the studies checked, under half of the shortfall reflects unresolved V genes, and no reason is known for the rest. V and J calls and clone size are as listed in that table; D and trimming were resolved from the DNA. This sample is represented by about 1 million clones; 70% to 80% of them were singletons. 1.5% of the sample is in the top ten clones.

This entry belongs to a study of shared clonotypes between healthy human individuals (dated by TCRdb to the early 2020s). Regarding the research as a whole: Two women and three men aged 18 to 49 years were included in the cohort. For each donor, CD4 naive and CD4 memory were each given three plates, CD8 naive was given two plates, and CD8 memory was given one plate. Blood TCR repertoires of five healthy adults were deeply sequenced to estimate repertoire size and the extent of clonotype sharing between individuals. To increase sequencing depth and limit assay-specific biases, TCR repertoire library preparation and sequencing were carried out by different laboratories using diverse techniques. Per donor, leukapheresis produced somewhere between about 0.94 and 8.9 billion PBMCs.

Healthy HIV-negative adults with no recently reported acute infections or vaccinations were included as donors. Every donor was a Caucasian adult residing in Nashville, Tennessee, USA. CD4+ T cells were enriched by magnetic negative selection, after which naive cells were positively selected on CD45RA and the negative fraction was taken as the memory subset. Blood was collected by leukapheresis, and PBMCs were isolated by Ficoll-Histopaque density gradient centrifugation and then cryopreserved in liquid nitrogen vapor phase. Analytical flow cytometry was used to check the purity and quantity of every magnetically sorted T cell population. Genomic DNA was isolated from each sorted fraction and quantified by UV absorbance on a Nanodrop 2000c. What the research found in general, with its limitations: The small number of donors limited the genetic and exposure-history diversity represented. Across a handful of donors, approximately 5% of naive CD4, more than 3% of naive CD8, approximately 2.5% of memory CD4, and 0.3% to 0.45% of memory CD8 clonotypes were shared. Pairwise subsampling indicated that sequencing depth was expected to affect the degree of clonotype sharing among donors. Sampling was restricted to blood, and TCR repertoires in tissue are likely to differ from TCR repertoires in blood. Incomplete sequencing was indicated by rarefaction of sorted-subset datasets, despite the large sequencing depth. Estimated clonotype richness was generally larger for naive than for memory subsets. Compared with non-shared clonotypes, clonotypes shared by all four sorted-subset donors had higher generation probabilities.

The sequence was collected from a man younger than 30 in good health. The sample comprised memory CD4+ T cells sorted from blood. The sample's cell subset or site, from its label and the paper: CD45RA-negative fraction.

DNA sequence: TGTGCCAGCAGTAACTCGGGATCTAGCTACGAGCAGTACTTC. Its product reads: CASSNSGSSYEQYF. This receptor chain uses TRBV6-5 and TRBJ2-7, and TRBD2 may be the D gene, going by 5 matching bases. Taken from cysteine to phenylalanine, the CDR3 has 14 residues. The kept DNA is CDR3 alone, 42 bases in frame from the first base. CDR1 and CDR2 (MNHEY, SVGAGI) derive from the germline V gene.